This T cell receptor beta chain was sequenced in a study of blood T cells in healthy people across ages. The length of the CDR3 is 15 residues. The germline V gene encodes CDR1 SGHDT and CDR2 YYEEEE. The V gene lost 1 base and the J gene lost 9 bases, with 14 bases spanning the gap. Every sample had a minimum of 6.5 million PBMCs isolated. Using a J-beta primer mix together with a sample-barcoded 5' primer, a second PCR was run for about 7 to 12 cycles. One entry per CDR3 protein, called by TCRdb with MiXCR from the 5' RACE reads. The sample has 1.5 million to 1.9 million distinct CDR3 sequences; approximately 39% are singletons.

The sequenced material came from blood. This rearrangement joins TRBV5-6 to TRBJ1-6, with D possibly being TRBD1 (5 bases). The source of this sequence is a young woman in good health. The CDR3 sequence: CASSLIPVRGSPLHF. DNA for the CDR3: TGTGCCAGCAGCTTGATTCCGGTGAGGGGTTCACCCCTCCACTTT. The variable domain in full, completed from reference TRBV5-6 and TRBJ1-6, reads DAGVTQSPTHLIKTRGQQVTLRCSPKSGHDTVSWYQQALGQGPQFIFQYYEEEERQRGNFPDRFSGHQFPNYSSELNVNALLLGDSALYLCASSLIPVRGSPLHFGNGTRLTVT.